The rows below give T cell receptor beta chains drawn from one sample of a study of T cell responses to AZD1222 COVID-19 vaccine. The table came from immunoSEQ multiplex PCR; TCRdb's copy has only in-frame clones and leaves some out. The repertoire holds about 270,000 clones, with 90% to 95% as singletons. Sequencing was performed on peripheral blood, taken 28 days after the second AZD1222 dose. The source of these receptors is an adult who received the AZD1222 COVID-19 vaccine. CDR3s include the opening cysteine and the closing phenylalanine or tryptophan. Fields, in order: D gene, clone size, V gene, J gene, CDR3 protein, CDR3 DNA. A D gene is named only where the DNA matches it firmly. Where a row states a size, it is once, few, many or the class of an expanded clone; other rows omit it.

.	.	TRBV11-2	TRBJ1-1	CASSLGTEAFF	TGTGCCAGCAGCTTAGGTACCGAAGCTTTCTTT
TRBD1	.	TRBV7-8	TRBJ1-2	CASSLGDRRYGYTF	TGTGCCAGCAGCTTGGGGGACAGGCGGTATGGCTACACCTTC
TRBD1	.	TRBV7-3	TRBJ1-6	CASSRTGKEGSPLHF	TGTGCCAGCAGTAGGACAGGGAAAGAGGGTTCACCCCTCCACTTT
.	.	TRBV3-1/TRBV3-2	TRBJ1-1	CASSLRAVKDTEAFF	TGTGCCAGCAGCCTCAGAGCCGTAAAGGACACTGAAGCTTTCTTT
.	.	TRBV4-1	TRBJ2-1	CASSQGRSSYNEQFF	TGCGCCAGCAGCCAAGGCCGGAGCTCCTACAATGAGCAGTTCTTC
TRBD1	.	TRBV2	TRBJ1-6	CANRQGAQNSPLHF	TGTGCCAACAGACAGGGGGCGCAGAATTCACCCCTCCACTTT
.	.	TRBV5-4	TRBJ1-2	CASSSPRDSLYGYTF	TGTGCCAGCAGCTCCCCCCGGGACTCTCTTTATGGCTACACCTTC
TRBD2	.	TRBV11-2	TRBJ2-7	CASSLAWGLAGVHYEQYF	TGTGCCAGCAGCTTAGCGTGGGGACTAGCGGGAGTTCACTACGAGCAGTACTTC
.	.	TRBV5-1	TRBJ2-7	CASSLAGGSISLEQYF	TGCGCCAGCAGCTTGGCCGGGGGTAGCATATCGCTCGAGCAGTACTTC
.	once	TRBV12-3/TRBV12-4	TRBJ1-1	CASSLYLLAFF	TGTGCCAGCAGTTTGTACCTTCTGGCTTTCTTT
TRBD1	.	TRBV5-1	TRBJ1-2	CASSLTQTGSGYTF	TGCGCCAGCAGCTTGACCCAGACAGGGAGTGGCTACACCTTC
TRBD2	once	TRBV7-2	TRBJ2-3	CASSFWGGSASTDTQYF	TGTGCCAGCAGCTTCTGGGGCGGGAGTGCTAGCACAGATACGCAGTATTTT
.	once	TRBV3-1/TRBV3-2	TRBJ2-5	CASSQGTGQETQYF	TGTGCCAGCAGCCAAGGTACAGGGCAAGAGACCCAGTACTTC
.	.	TRBV11-2	TRBJ1-5	CASSQSGGNQPQHF	TGTGCCAGCAGCCAATCGGGCGGAAATCAGCCCCAGCATTTT
.	.	TRBV28	TRBJ2-1	CASSYRNEQFF	TGTGCCAGCAGTTACCGAAATGAGCAGTTCTTC
.	.	TRBV5-1	TRBJ2-7	CASSEGGTALEEQYF	TGCGCCAGCAGCGAAGGGGGGACAGCCCTAGAAGAGCAGTACTTC
.	.	TRBV24-1	TRBJ1-5	CATSDQPTSAIQPQHF	TGTGCCACCAGTGATCAACCTACGAGCGCAATTCAGCCCCAGCATTTT
.	.	TRBV7-3	TRBJ2-7	CASSYPQGRPSSYEQYF	TGTGCCAGCAGCTACCCCCAAGGGAGGCCTAGCTCCTACGAGCAGTACTTC
.	.	TRBV28	TRBJ1-5	CASSLGGDRNQPQHF	TGTGCCAGCAGTTTAGGGGGTGATAGAAATCAGCCCCAGCATTTT
.	once	TRBV28	TRBJ2-7	CASKSGFYEQYF	TGTGCCAGCAAGTCAGGGTTCTACGAGCAGTACTTC
TRBD2	.	TRBV28	TRBJ2-5	CASTSGGRQETQYF	TGTGCCAGCACTAGCGGGGGACGGCAAGAGACCCAGTACTTC
TRBD1	.	TRBV2	TRBJ1-1	CARTSGGPNTEAFF	TGTGCCAGAACGTCAGGGGGCCCGAACACTGAAGCTTTCTTT
.	.	TRBV27	TRBJ2-2	CASRRGTGELFF	TGTGCCAGCAGACGGGGGACCGGGGAGCTGTTTTTT
TRBD1	once	TRBV7-9	TRBJ1-1	CASSPPGTGIGMNTEAFF	TGTGCCAGCAGCCCACCTGGGACAGGGATTGGGATGAACACTGAAGCTTTCTTT
.	once	TRBV6-5	TRBJ1-5	CASSYLGAYQPQHF	TGTGCCAGCAGTTACCTGGGGGCTTACCAGCCCCAGCATTTT
.	.	TRBV19	TRBJ2-5	CASSIGGGGRGKETQYF	TGTGCCAGTAGTATAGGCGGCGGGGGAAGGGGGAAAGAGACCCAGTACTTC
.	.	TRBV27	TRBJ1-5	CASSFYGGDQPQHF	TGTGCCAGCAGTTTCTATGGCGGAGATCAGCCCCAGCATTTT
.	.	TRBV3-1/TRBV3-2	TRBJ2-3	CASSRGGGRTDTQYF	TGTGCCAGCAGCCGGGGTGGGGGGAGAACAGATACGCAGTATTTT
TRBD1	.	TRBV5-1	TRBJ1-2	CASSIRGQEGYTF	TGCGCCAGCAGCATCAGGGGGCAAGAAGGCTACACCTTC
.	once	TRBV21-1	TRBJ2-7	CARSTRRYEQYF	TGTGCCCGATCGACTCGCCGGTACGAGCAGTACTTC
TRBD2	.	TRBV7-2	TRBJ2-1	CASSSSSGAYNEQFF	TGTGCCAGCAGCTCCTCTAGCGGGGCCTACAATGAGCAGTTCTTC
TRBD1	.	TRBV9	TRBJ2-2	CASSPTGGVSTGELFF	TGTGCCAGCAGCCCCACAGGGGGCGTTAGCACCGGGGAGCTGTTTTTT
.	once	TRBV9	TRBJ1-1	CASSAGGIGTEAFF	TGTGCCAGCAGCGCCGGTGGAATCGGCACTGAAGCTTTCTTT
.	.	TRBV19	TRBJ1-1	CASSLDGRGTEAFF	TGTGCCAGTAGCCTTGACGGTCGGGGGACTGAAGCTTTCTTT
.	once	TRBV2	TRBJ2-2	CASSGAAADTGELFF	TGTGCCAGCAGTGGGGCCGCAGCGGACACCGGGGAGCTGTTTTTT
.	.	TRBV10-3	TRBJ2-1	CAISVSREQFF	TGTGCCATCAGTGTTTCCCGGGAGCAGTTCTTC
TRBD2	.	TRBV6-5	TRBJ2-7	CASSPLGRGSYEQYF	TGTGCCAGCAGTCCCCTGGGGAGGGGCTCCTACGAGCAGTACTTC
TRBD2	.	TRBV10-3	TRBJ2-7	CAISESGSGGRAYEQYF	TGTGCCATCAGTGAGTCGGGATCAGGTGGGAGGGCCTACGAGCAGTACTTC
.	.	TRBV19	TRBJ2-7	CASSIGHEQYF	TGTGCCAGTAGTATTGGGCACGAGCAGTACTTC
.	.	TRBV27	TRBJ1-5	CASSLGTNQPQHF	TGTGCCAGCAGTTTAGGGACCAATCAGCCCCAGCATTTT
TRBD1	.	TRBV6-6	TRBJ2-2	CASKPTGTGGAGELFF	TGTGCCAGCAAACCGACCGGGACAGGGGGCGCCGGGGAGCTGTTTTTT
.	once	TRBV7-6	TRBJ1-5	CASSPLLSPDQPQHF	TGTGCCAGCAGCCCCCTTCTCTCTCCAGATCAGCCCCAGCATTTT
TRBD2	.	TRBV11-2	TRBJ2-3	CASSRGLAEDTQYF	TGTGCCAGCAGCCGCGGACTAGCGGAAGATACGCAGTATTTT
.	.	TRBV11-2	TRBJ2-7	CASSLFTSKDPSSYEQYF	TGTGCCAGCAGCTTGTTTACATCAAAAGACCCAAGCTCCTACGAGCAGTACTTC
.	.	TRBV10-1	TRBJ2-2	CASSQGSGELFF	TGCGCCAGCAGCCAGGGAAGCGGGGAGCTGTTTTTT
.	once	TRBV27	TRBJ1-2	CASSFSPTNYGYTF	TGTGCCAGCAGTTTCTCCCCGACTAACTATGGCTACACCTTC
TRBD1	.	TRBV13	TRBJ2-7	CASSRPGTGPSSYEQYF	TGTGCCAGCAGTCGTCCCGGGACAGGGCCGAGCTCCTACGAGCAGTACTTC
TRBD2	.	TRBV19	TRBJ2-1	CASSTLAGARNEQFF	TGTGCCAGTAGTACCCTAGCGGGAGCGCGTAATGAGCAGTTCTTC
.	.	TRBV5-6	TRBJ1-5	CASSSGHTGQPQHF	TGTGCCAGCAGCTCTGGACATACCGGTCAGCCCCAGCATTTT
.	.	TRBV27	TRBJ1-2	CASSLQGPYGYTF	TGTGCCAGCAGTTTACAGGGCCCCTATGGCTACACCTTC
TRBD2	.	TRBV20-1	TRBJ2-7	CSASAPGTSHEQYF	TGCAGTGCTAGTGCCCCCGGGACTAGCCACGAGCAGTACTTC
TRBD1	once	TRBV3-1/TRBV3-2	TRBJ1-2	CASGTGNYGYTF	TGTGCCAGCGGGACAGGGAACTATGGCTACACCTTC
.	.	TRBV19	TRBJ2-2	CASSIFSGSASTGELFF	TGTGCCAGTAGTATCTTCAGCGGGTCGGCTAGCACCGGGGAGCTGTTTTTT
.	.	TRBV5-4	TRBJ1-1	CASSLQGTTEAFF	TGTGCCAGCAGCTTGCAGGGGACAACTGAAGCTTTCTTT
.	.	TRBV24-1	TRBJ2-5	CATSDPGRRGEETQYF	TGTGCCACCAGTGATCCCGGACGGAGGGGGGAAGAGACCCAGTACTTC
.	.	TRBV10-3	TRBJ1-2	CAISESGRSYGYTF	TGTGCCATCAGTGAGTCAGGAAGAAGCTATGGCTACACCTTC
TRBD1	.	TRBV5-1	TRBJ1-1	CASSGGPGQGNTEAFF	TGCGCCAGCAGCGGGGGGCCGGGACAGGGGAACACTGAAGCTTTCTTT